This note documents a single T cell receptor (beta chain) sequence. What it binds is unknown. The PCR ran on 60 Vbeta and 13 Jbeta primers. Clones were read by immunoSEQ multiplex PCR, and TCRdb kept only the in-frame ones, dropping some. In the table there are 180,000 or so clones, approximately 82% of which are singletons. The data belong to a study of cytomegalovirus exposure and HLA in healthy donors. Study overall: A prior analysis found roughly 100 million unique TCR beta sequences from 150 million to 200 million T cells.

Germline V gives CDR1 MDHEN, CDR2 SYDVKM. Trimming removed 4 bases from V and 6 bases from J, with 13 bases in between. The CDR3 runs 13 residues. Overall study findings and caveats: Sequencing artifact likely explains a cluster of highly shared sequence variants. In a later analysis, donors in an Asian-associated ancestry cluster reportedly had fewer N-insertions in productive TCRs than the cohort mean.

The chain links TRBV28 to TRBJ2-7; D possibly corresponds to TRBD1 (5 bases). The source is a male donor in good health and CMV-seronegative. The sequenced sample consisted of PBMCs. CDR3 loop: CASSYPGRAEQYF. In DNA, the CDR3 is TGTGCCAGCAGTTATCCGGGCAGGGCCGAGCAGTACTTC.